This T cell receptor (beta chain) was identified during a study of identical twins. Whole-study findings and limits: Among out-of-frame alpha sequences shared by twins, low generation probability occurred in excess. Cord blood beta clonotypes that were abundant carried fewer insertions, and memory repertoires showed no such trend.

This CDR3 is built from 14 residues. V was pared by 1 base and J by 6 bases, with 9 bases between. This clonotype occurred many times. Its cognate antigen is unknown. Template switching added a universal primer binding site, and final cDNA carried unique molecular identifiers. TCRdb re-derived calls from the 5' RACE reads in MiXCR, one entry per CDR3 protein. The data contain approximately 140,000 distinct CDR3 sequences, under 4.5% of them singletons. This TCR derives from a man younger than 35 in good health. The genes are TRBV12-3 or TRBV12-4 and TRBJ2-2; D perhaps matches TRBD2 (5 bases). The sequenced material came from memory T cells sorted from blood. The chain's CDR3 is CASSLGGIAGELFF. The DNA for the CDR3 is TGTGCCAGCAGTTTAGGAGGGATCGCCGGGGAGCTGTTTTTT.